A single sample is the source of the 21 T cell receptor beta chains below, sequenced in a study of metastatic and nonmetastatic thyroid tumors. There were no patients who had received any treatment before thyroid surgery. TCRdb re-called clones via MiXCR from the PCR reads. The repertoire holds over 15,000 clones, with around a third as singletons. The sequenced sample consisted of adjacent normal tissue. These receptors all stem from a female donor with papillary thyroid cancer or a benign thyroid nodule (not recorded which). Some clones in this sample may be carry-over from other donors' samples.

The V gene is TRBV3-1, the J gene TRBJ1-4; D might be TRBD1 (5 bases). The CDR3 consists of 14 residues. From germline, CDR1 is LGHDT and CDR2 YNNKEL (reference sequence). With 1 base removed from V and 8 bases from J, the gap between germline ends came to 11 bases. CDR3 DNA sequence: TGTGCCAGCAGCCAAGGGCAGGGAGACGAAAAACTGTTTTTT. Translated: CASSQGQGDEKLFF.

This clone has a count of ten or more. A read error is possible here, since a much larger clone lies one base away. The rearrangement links TRBV2 to TRBJ1-5, with D possibly TRBD1 on 5 matching bases. Germline CDR1 SNHLY, CDR2 FYNNEI. The CDR3 sequence is 13 residues long. With 6 bases removed from V and 7 bases from J, the gap between germline ends came to 13 bases. The DNA of the CDR3 is TGTGCCAGCAGGAGGGGAGGGGTGCAGCCCCAGCATTTT. It yields the protein CASRRGGVQPQHF.

A single count supports this clone. This chain links TRBV27 with TRBJ2-7; 9 positions match TRBD2. Germline CDR1 reads MNHEY; CDR2 reads SMNVEV (reference sequence). With 1 base clipped from V and 5 bases from J, the junction kept 18 bases outside the gene matches. The length of the CDR3 is 19 residues. CDR3 in amino acids: CASSLFAGGRAGRVHEQYF. The CDR3 bases are TGTGCCAGCAGTTTATTCGCGGGCGGGAGGGCCGGGAGGGTCCACGAGCAGTACTTC.

The chain is built from TRBV3-1 and TRBJ2-7; D is perhaps TRBD2 (6 bases). Germline V gene data show CDR1 as LGHDT and CDR2 as YNNKEL (reference sequence). CDR3 size: 12 residues. V was cut by 0 bases and J by 7 bases, with 7 bases left in between. CDR3 region: CASSQEGGEQYF. DNA for the CDR3: TGTGCCAGCAGCCAAGAGGGGGGAGAGCAGTACTTC.

The sample holds many counts of this clone. The chain recombines TRBV28 with TRBJ2-2; D is ambiguous. From germline, CDR1 is MDHEN and CDR2 SYDVKM. The CDR3 length is 15 residues. V lost 2 bases, J lost 1 base, and 8 bases lay in between. In DNA form, the CDR3 reads TGTGCCAGCAGTTTACCAGAAAAGAACACCGGGGAGCTGTTTTTT. Translated: CASSLPEKNTGELFF.

This clone was counted a few times. The chain combines TRBV6-1 with TRBJ2-6; weak D call: TRBD1 (5 bases). Trimming took 4 bases from V and 4 from J, leaving 11 bases between them. CDR1 is MNHNS and CDR2 is SASEGT in the germline V gene. The CDR3 spans 15 residues. CDR3 nucleotide sequence: TGTGCCAGCAGTGGCCAGGGCTCAGGGGCCAACGTCCTGACTTTC. It encodes CASSGQGSGANVLTF.

The table lists this clone with many counts. This chain connects TRBV11-2 to TRBJ1-1; 8 bases agree with TRBD1. The V segment lost 0 bases and the J segment 5 bases; nucleotides outside the gene matches: 5. There are 15 residues in the CDR3. Germline loops: CDR1 SGHAT, CDR2 FQNNGV. Written as DNA, the CDR3 is TGTGCCAGCAGCTTAGACTGGACAGGGATGACTGAAGCTTTCTTT. This translates into CASSLDWTGMTEAFF. Based on the CDR3 plus reference TRBV11-2 and TRBJ1-1, the full variable domain is EAGVAQSPRYKIIEKRQSVAFWCNPISGHATLYWYQQILGQGPKLLIQFQNNGVVDDSQLPKDRFSAERLKGVDSTLKIQPAKLEDSAVYLCASSLDWTGMTEAFFGQGTRLTVV.

This clone was detected many times. V usage is TRBV9 and J usage is TRBJ1-6; the D is unclear. The CDR3 is 14 amino acids. Trimming took 4 bases from V and 10 from J, leaving 15 bases between them. Germline assignment: CDR1 SGDLS and CDR2 YYNGEE. CDR3: CASSPTPDGSPLHF. The CDR3 nucleotides are TGTGCCAGCAGCCCAACGCCAGATGGATCACCCCTCCACTTT.

Many counts were recorded for this clone. This chain joins TRBV11-2 and TRBJ2-5, with TRBD2 matching 8 bases. This CDR3 contains 17 residues. Germline CDR1 is SGHAT and CDR2 is FQNNGV. V shed 4 bases, J shed 2 bases, and the junction held 12 bases outside the gene matches. CDR3 DNA sequence: TGTGCCAGCAGCTCCTCCCTTGTCACGGGGGGGCAAGAGACCCAGTACTTC. Its protein product is CASSSSLVTGGQETQYF.

The chain joins TRBV5-1 to TRBJ2-1; perhaps TRBD2 as D (7 bases). Deletions cut 3 bases from V and 9 bases from J, with 19 bases between. CDR1 and CDR2 (germline): SGHRS, YFSETQ. The CDR3 is made up of 15 amino acids. The CDR3 nucleotides read TGCGCCAGCAGCTACGCAGAGGGGGGGGCCAGTGAGCAGTTCTTC. Its translation: CASSYAEGGASEQFF.

The CDR3 loop is CASIPTRPLPYDRTQYF. The DNA of the CDR3 is TGTGCCAGCATTCCTACCCGCCCTCTCCCCTACGACAGGACCCAGTACTTC. This chain joins TRBV12-3 or TRBV12-4 and TRBJ2-5, with D tentatively TRBD1 (5 bases). This CDR3 has 17 amino acids. V lost 7 bases to trimming and J lost 7 bases, with 28 bases between them.

This clone was observed many times. The gene calls are TRBV5-1 and TRBJ2-1; 7 bases align to TRBD1. After removal of 4 bases from V and 9 bases from J, the junction contained 7 bases not matched to a gene. CDR1 SGHRS and CDR2 YFSETQ come from the germline V gene. The CDR3 is 13 residues long. Written as DNA, the CDR3 is TGCGCCAGCAGCCAAGGGGGCAGCGGTGAGCAGTTCTTC. Its translation: CASSQGGSGEQFF. Based on the CDR3 plus reference TRBV5-1 and TRBJ2-1, the full variable domain is KAGVTQTPRYLIKTRGQQVTLSCSPISGHRSVSWYQQTPGQGLQFLFEYFSETQRNKGNFPGRFSGRQFSNSRSEMNVSTLELGDSALYLCASSQGGSGEQFFGPGTRLTVL.

The table lists this clone with a few counts. This sequence joins TRBV28 and TRBJ2-7; 8 nucleotides match TRBD1. This CDR3 is 15 amino acids long. The germline gives CDR1 MDHEN, CDR2 SYDVKM. Trimming cost V 5 bases and J 6 bases; bases outside gene matches: 12. The CDR3 protein is CASSPYRTGSSEQYF. The CDR3 nucleotides read TGTGCCAGCAGTCCTTACCGGACAGGGTCTTCCGAGCAGTACTTC. The full variable domain, rest sourced from reference TRBV28 and TRBJ2-7, is DVKVTQSSRYLVKRTGEKVFLECVQDMDHENMFWYRQDPGLGLRLIYFSYDVKMKEKGDIPEGYSVSREKKERFSLILESASTNQTSMYLCASSPYRTGSSEQYFGPGTRLTVT.

This clone was picked up many times. The chain is built from TRBV5-1 and TRBJ2-7; 7 bases map to TRBD1. Germline CDR1 and CDR2: SGHRS and YFSETQ. This CDR3 is built from 15 residues. The ends lost 5 bases at V and 0 bases at J; junction bases unmatched: 8. CDR3 sequence: CASSFDRAPSYEQYF. The CDR3 bases are TGCGCCAGCAGTTTTGACAGGGCACCCTCCTACGAGCAGTACTTC.

This clone was seen a few times. Other DNA sequences within the sample encode an identical CDR3. The CDR3 region has the DNA TGTGCCACCAGTGACCCGGGACAGGGTTTCACCGGGGAGCTGTTTTTT. Translated, it gives CATSDPGQGFTGELFF. J is TRBJ2-2 and V is TRBV24-1; 9 nucleotides line up with TRBD1. V dropped 4 bases and J dropped 4; count of bases not matched to a gene: 6. The length of the CDR3 is 16 residues. Germline CDR1 is KGHDR and CDR2 is SFDVKD.

Many counts were recorded for this clone. A read error may be the cause here, since a much bigger clone is one base away. This sequence joins TRBV7-7 and TRBJ2-1, with D perhaps matching TRBD1 (5 bases). The CDR3 is 13 residues long. The germline V and J ends were trimmed by 4 bases and 5 bases, with 9 bases remaining between them. The germline V gene has CDR1 SSHAT and CDR2 FNYEAQ (reference sequence). This CDR3 reads CASSSGPDNEQFF. CDR3 DNA: TGTGCCAGCAGCTCAGGGCCGGACAATGAGCAGTTCTTC.

This clone was counted many times. This sequence joins TRBV30 and TRBJ2-2, with D possibly matching TRBD2 (6 bases). This CDR3 comprises 16 residues. Per the germline V gene, CDR1 is GTSNPN and CDR2 is SVGIG (reference sequence). V gave up 3 bases and J gave up 1 base, with 15 bases separating them. The CDR3 DNA follows: TGTGCCTGGAGGAGGGAGGTGGGGGGGAACACCGGGGAGCTGTTTTTT. Translating it yields CAWRREVGGNTGELFF. The variable domain in full, completed from reference TRBV30 and TRBJ2-2, reads SQTIHQWPATLVQPVGSPLSLECTVEGTSNPNLYWYRQAAGRGLQLLFYSVGIGQISSEVPQNLSASRPQDRQFILSSKKLLLSDSGFYLCAWRREVGGNTGELFFGEGSRLTVL.

V usage is TRBV6-1 and J usage is TRBJ1-6; the match to TRBD1 covers 8 bases. J lost 7 bases, V lost 6 bases, and 5 bases had no gene match. This CDR3 has 14 amino acids. The V gene's germline CDR1 is MNHNS and CDR2 SASEGT. CDR3 protein: CASSYTGGNSPLHF. The CDR3 DNA reads as TGTGCCAGCAGCTATACAGGGGGGAATTCACCCCTCCACTTT.

In this sample, this clone turned up many times. Given a much more abundant clone one base away, this may be a read error. V is TRBV5-1 and J is TRBJ2-7; 9 bases fit TRBD1. Germline V gene data show CDR1 as SGHRS and CDR2 as YFSETQ. The J segment lost 5 bases and the V segment lost 3 bases, leaving 6 bases of the junction unmatched. This CDR3 region has 14 residues. The CDR3 nucleotides are TGCGCCAGCAGCTGGAACAGGGGGCCCGACGAGCAGTACTTC. Its protein product is CASSWNRGPDEQYF.

Only a few counts were recorded for this clone. The genes are TRBV6-2 or TRBV6-3 and TRBJ2-7; perhaps TRBD2 as D (5 bases). V was clipped by 4 bases and J by 0 bases, with 10 bases between them. The length of the CDR3 is 14 residues. Germline loops: CDR1 MNHEY, CDR2 SVGEGT. CDR3 loop: CASSWSGSSYEQYF. CDR3 coding DNA: TGTGCCAGCAGTTGGAGCGGAAGCTCCTACGAGCAGTACTTC.

The chain couples TRBV7-2 to TRBJ2-5; the D is unclear. Trimming took off 1 base at V and 2 bases at J, with 5 bases between the two ends. The CDR3 covers 13 residues. Germline CDR1 SGHTA, CDR2 FQGNSA. CDR3 DNA sequence: TGTGCCAGCAGCTTAGGGTGGCAAGAGACCCAGTACTTC. Translation gives CASSLGWQETQYF.